These 7 T cell receptor beta chains were sequenced from one sample in a study of T cells in Graves' hyperthyroidism and ophthalmopathy. TCR beta CDR3 sequences were amplified from RNA transcripts. TCR CDR3 regions were first amplified by RT-PCR with HTBI primers. TCRdb re-derived calls from the multiplex PCR reads in MiXCR, one entry per CDR3 protein. The sample contains nearly 110,000 distinct CDR3 sequences, 15% to 20% of which appear only once. Input material: blood. These receptors originate from a woman aged 45-59 years with Graves' hyperthyroidism.

This clonotype was observed at least ten times. CDR3 loop: CASSPLINAYEQYF. For the CDR3, the DNA is TGTGCCAGCTCACCATTGATAAACGCCTACGAGCAGTACTTC. The chain recombines TRBV18 with TRBJ2-7; D remains unclear. The CDR3 contains 14 residues. Germline V gene lookup returns CDR1 KGHSH and CDR2 LQKENI. Trimming stripped 2 bases from V and 2 bases from J, with 10 bases between.

This clonotype was seen a handful of times. With a much larger clone just one base away, this may be a read error. This sequence joins TRBV9 and TRBJ2-7; D is uncertain. CDR3 length: 14 residues. Germline lookup yields CDR1 SGDLS and CDR2 YYNGEE. DNA of the CDR3: TGTGCCAGCAGCGTAGGCTCTTTCTCCTACGGGCAGTACTTC. Translation gives CASSVGSFSYGQYF.

This clonotype was seen once. The chain links TRBV20-1 to TRBJ2-5; TRBD2 matches at 15 bases. Germline assignment: CDR1 DFQATT and CDR2 SNEGSKA (reference sequence). The junction had 13 bases not matched to a gene; V was cut back by 6 bases and J by 5 bases. The CDR3 length is 17 residues. Here the CDR3 reads CSAPGTGTSGRPETQYF. The CDR3 nucleotides read TGCAGTGCCCCCGGGACCGGGACTAGCGGGAGGCCCGAGACCCAGTACTTC.

This clonotype was seen at least ten times. This chain links TRBV18 with TRBJ1-4; unclear D gene. Germline V gene data show CDR1 as KGHSH and CDR2 as LQKENI. Trimming removed 3 bases from V and 7 bases from J, with 12 bases in between. This CDR3 is 14 amino acids long. The CDR3 spells CASSPSTRSEKLFF. CDR3 sequence (DNA): TGTGCCAGCTCACCGTCCACCAGGAGTGAAAAACTGTTTTTT.

The sample holds many counts of this clonotype. V usage is TRBV12-3 or TRBV12-4 and J usage is TRBJ2-3; a possible D gene is TRBD2 (6 bases). Trimming left V 5 bases short and J 2 bases short, with 14 bases between. This CDR3 is 15 amino acids long. CDR3 region: CASSTLLAFTDTQYF. The CDR3 coding sequence is TGTGCCAGCAGTACACTACTAGCTTTCACAGATACGCAGTATTTT.

A remark on this clonotype: A read error may produce the germline difference seen at one junction end. CDR3 loop: CSADRGQGTQYF. The CDR3 nucleotides are TGCAGCGCGGACAGGGGGCAAGGGACCCAGTACTTC. The chain combines TRBV29-1 with TRBJ2-5; 11 bases line up with TRBD1. The CDR3 sequence is 12 residues long. Germline values: CDR1 SQVTM, CDR2 ANQGSEA.

This clonotype has at least ten counts. This rearrangement joins TRBV7-2 to TRBJ1-2; 7 nucleotides agree with TRBD1. The trim removed 5 bases at V and 6 bases at J, leaving 6 bases unmatched. CDR3 length: 13 amino acids. CDR1 SGHTA and CDR2 FQGNSA come from the germline V gene. Written as DNA, the CDR3 is TGTGCCAGCAGCGTGGACAGGCATGATGGCTACACCTTC. Its translation is CASSVDRHDGYTF.